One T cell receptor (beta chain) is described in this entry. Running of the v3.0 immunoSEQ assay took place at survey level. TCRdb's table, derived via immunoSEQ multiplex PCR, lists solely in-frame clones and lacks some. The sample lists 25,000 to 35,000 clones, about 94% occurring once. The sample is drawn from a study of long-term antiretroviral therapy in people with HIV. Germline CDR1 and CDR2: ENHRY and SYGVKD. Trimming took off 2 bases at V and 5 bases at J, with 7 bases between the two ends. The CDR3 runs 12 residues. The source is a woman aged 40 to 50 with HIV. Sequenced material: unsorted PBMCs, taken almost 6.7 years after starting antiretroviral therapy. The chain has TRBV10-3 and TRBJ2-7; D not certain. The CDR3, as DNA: TGTGCCATCAGTGAGGGTGCCGACGAGCAGTACTTC. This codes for CAISEGADEQYF.